The TCR beta chain under discussion was sequenced for a study of T cells in localized non-small cell lung cancer. Regarding the study as a whole: There were a median roughly 62 of the top 100 tumor clones appearing in adjacent lung. Maximal T cell clonality occurred in uninvolved adjacent lung, with tumor ranking below it. Density of T cells in blood, when higher, went with longer overall survival.

In regard to this clone: Its antigen is currently unknown.

Some clones are missing from TCRdb's copy, which holds only in-frame ones; the method was immunoSEQ multiplex PCR. Of 15,000 or so clones listed, over 75% are singletons. V lost 7 bases and J lost 7; bases outside the gene matches: 13. The CDR3 is made up of 16 amino acids. Germline-derived CDR1 and CDR2 are MNHNY and SVGAGI (reference sequence). This TCR derives from a male donor aged 60 or over with stage II lung adenocarcinoma. The sample here was peripheral blood mononuclear cells, taken before any cancer treatment. The rearrangement joins TRBV6-6 to TRBJ1-4, with 9 nucleotides matching TRBD1. CDR3 sequence reads: CASTTGGVGLSEKLFF. The CDR3, as DNA: TGTGCCAGCACAACAGGGGGCGTTGGGTTATCTGAAAAACTGTTTTTT.